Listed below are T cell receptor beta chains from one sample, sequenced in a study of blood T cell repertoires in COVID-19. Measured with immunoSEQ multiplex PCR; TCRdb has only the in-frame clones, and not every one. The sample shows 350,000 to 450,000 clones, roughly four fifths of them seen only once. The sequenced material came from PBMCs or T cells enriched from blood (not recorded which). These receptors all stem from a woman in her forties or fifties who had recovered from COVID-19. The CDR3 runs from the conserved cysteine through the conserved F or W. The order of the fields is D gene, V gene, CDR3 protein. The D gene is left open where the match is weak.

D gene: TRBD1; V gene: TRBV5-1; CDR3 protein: CASSSRGQGWVNTEAFF
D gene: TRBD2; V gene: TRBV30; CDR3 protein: CAWSVGLPGRAGETQYF
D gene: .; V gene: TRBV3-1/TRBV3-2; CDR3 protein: CASSPDPTSQPQHF
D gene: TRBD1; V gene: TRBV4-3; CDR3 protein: CASSQDQATGGFYGYTF
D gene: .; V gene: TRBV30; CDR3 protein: CAWSARGWGEAFF
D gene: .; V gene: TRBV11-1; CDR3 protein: CASSSRTTRPGNEQFF
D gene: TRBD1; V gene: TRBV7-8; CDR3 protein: CASSLVDRGLPYEQYF
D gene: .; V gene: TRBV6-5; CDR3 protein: CASSPNTGKLEQYF
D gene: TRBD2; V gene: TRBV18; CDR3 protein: CASSPPRLAGAGELFF
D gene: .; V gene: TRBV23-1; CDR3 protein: CASSQSKETYGYTF
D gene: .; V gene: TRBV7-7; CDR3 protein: CASSLAQFGELFF
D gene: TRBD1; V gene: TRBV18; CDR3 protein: CASSPTGDGYTF
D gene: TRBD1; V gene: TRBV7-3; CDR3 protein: CASSARQGTHPRGNEKLFF
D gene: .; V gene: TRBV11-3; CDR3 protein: CASSTGNQETQYF
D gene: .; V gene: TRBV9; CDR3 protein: CASSVEGVAYEQYF
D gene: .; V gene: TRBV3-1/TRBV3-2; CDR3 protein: CASSPGHRDGYTF
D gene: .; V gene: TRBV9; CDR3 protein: CASSVATPGSGNTIYF
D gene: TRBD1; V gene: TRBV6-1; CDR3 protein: CASSELTGVGTEAFF
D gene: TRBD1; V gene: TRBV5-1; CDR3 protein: CASSGGQGIYHTEAFF
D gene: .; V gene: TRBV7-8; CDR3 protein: CASSLTVTDNEQFF
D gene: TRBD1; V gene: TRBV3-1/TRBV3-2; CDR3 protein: CASSQVHRGHGYTF
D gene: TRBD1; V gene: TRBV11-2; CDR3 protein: CASSFGTGDQPQHF
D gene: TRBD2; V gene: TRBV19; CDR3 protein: CASSIGTSGGLAKIQYF
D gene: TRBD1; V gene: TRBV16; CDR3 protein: CASSPRQGGGYTF
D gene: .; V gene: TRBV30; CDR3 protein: CAWTYNSPLHF
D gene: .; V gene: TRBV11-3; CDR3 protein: CASSLGQFAEELFF
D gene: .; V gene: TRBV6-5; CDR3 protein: CASSYSQGQQETQYF
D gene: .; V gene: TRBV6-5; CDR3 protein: CASSRGRDNTEAFF
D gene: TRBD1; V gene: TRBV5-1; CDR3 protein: CASAGQGGSRSTGELFF
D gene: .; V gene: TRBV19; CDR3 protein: CASSTPGNLNEQFF
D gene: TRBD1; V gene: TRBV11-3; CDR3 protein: CASSLLTQGAKLFF
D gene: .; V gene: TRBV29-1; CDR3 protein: CSVVGTNYGYTF
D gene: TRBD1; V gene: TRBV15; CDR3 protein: CATSRDFRLGQGNTEAFF
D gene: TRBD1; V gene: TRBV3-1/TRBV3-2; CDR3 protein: CASSQRTGGRATIYF
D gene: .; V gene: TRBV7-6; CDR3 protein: CASSLGTGSGELFF
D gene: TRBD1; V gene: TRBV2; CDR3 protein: CAIHRGNTEAFF
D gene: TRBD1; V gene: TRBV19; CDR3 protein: CASSYRSGGNEKLFF
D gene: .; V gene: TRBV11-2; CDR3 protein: CASSPPRTPNTGELFF
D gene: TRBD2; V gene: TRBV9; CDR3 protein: CASSARGDGFSLADTQYF
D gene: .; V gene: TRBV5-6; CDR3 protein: CASSPREQGGYGYTF
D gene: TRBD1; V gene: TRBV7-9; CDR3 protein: CASSLAGKGAATEAFF
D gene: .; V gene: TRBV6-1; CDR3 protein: CASSDRVNYGYTF